A selection of T cell receptor beta chains follows, all from one sample in a study of regulatory T cells in long-lasting Graves disease. TCRdb re-called the multiplex PCR reads through MiXCR, storing one row per CDR3 protein. The sample contains approximately 300,000 distinct CDR3 sequences, over 15% of which appear only once. Sequenced here: peripheral blood mononuclear cells (PBMCs), sampled at new diagnosis, from a patient treated with antithyroid drugs. The receptor set was obtained from a female donor with Graves disease. CDR3s include the opening cysteine and the closing phenylalanine or tryptophan. Fields, in order: clone size, CDR3 length, D gene, J gene, V gene, CDR3 DNA, CDR3 protein. D genes are given only for firm matches. Size is stated for part of the rows, as once, few or many counts, or as a class when the clone is expanded.

few 14 - TRBJ2-2 TRBV12-3/TRBV12-4 TGTGCCGGCCGAGGGGGGGTTCAGACCGGGGAGCTGTTTTTT CAGRGGVQTGELFF
many 16 TRBD1 TRBJ2-2 TRBV12-3/TRBV12-4 TGTGCCAGCAGTCGTCCGGGACAGGGGTACACCGGGGAGCTGTTTTTT CASSRPGQGYTGELFF
- 14 - TRBJ2-7 TRBV5-1 TGCGCCAGCAGCCACCGGGACATGGGCGGCGAGCAGTACTTC CASSHRDMGGEQYF
few 15 TRBD1 TRBJ1-5 TRBV12-3/TRBV12-4 TGTGCCAGCAGTTCGAGGGACAGGGGCAATCAGCCCCAGCATTTT CASSSRDRGNQPQHF
few 16 - TRBJ1-3 TRBV18 TGTGCCAGCTCACCTTCTCCGCCCAGCTCTGGAAACACCATATATTTT CASSPSPPSSGNTIYF
many 15 TRBD2 TRBJ2-1 TRBV6-5 TGTGCCAGCAGTTTTTCGGGACTAGCGGTCAATGAGCAGTTCTTC CASSFSGLAVNEQFF
many 14 - TRBJ2-1 TRBV19 TGTGCCAGTACTCCGGGACGGACATACAATGAGCAGTTCTTC CASTPGRTYNEQFF
many 13 - TRBJ1-5 TRBV7-9 TGTGCCAGCAGCTTAGGGTCGGATCAGCCCCAGCATTTT CASSLGSDQPQHF
many 14 - TRBJ2-3 TRBV12-3/TRBV12-4 TGTGCCAGCAGCCCAGTGCAGATCACAGATACGCAGTATTTT CASSPVQITDTQYF
many 16 TRBD2 TRBJ2-2 TRBV12-3/TRBV12-4 TGTGCCAGCAGTGATATAGCGGGAGGGCCGGCCGGGGAGCTGTTTTTT CASSDIAGGPAGELFF
many 13 TRBD1 TRBJ2-3 TRBV29-1 TGCAGCGAAGCGACAGGGCTCGCAGATACGCAGTATTTT CSEATGLADTQYF
many 16 TRBD2 TRBJ2-2 TRBV6-1 TGTGCCAGCAACCCCTCTAGCGGGAGGGGCACCGGGGAGCTGTTTTTT CASNPSSGRGTGELFF
few 14 - TRBJ1-1 TRBV19 TGTGCCAGTAGTATAGACGGATGGGACACTGAAGCTTTCTTT CASSIDGWDTEAFF
many 11 - TRBJ2-1 TRBV7-2 TGTGCCAGCAGCTTTCGGGATGAGCAGTTCTTC CASSFRDEQFF
many 14 TRBD2 TRBJ2-7 TRBV19 TGTGCCAGTAGTGCGGGACTAGCGAGCTACGAGCAGTACTTC CASSAGLASYEQYF
- 17 TRBD1 TRBJ2-7 TRBV4-1 TGCGCCAGCAGCAATGTGATCGGACAGGGGCGAATCTACGAGCAGTACTTC CASSNVIGQGRIYEQYF
many 14 TRBD1 TRBJ1-2 TRBV30 TGTGCCTGGAGGGACAGGGAAGGTCGGTATGGCTACACCTTC CAWRDREGRYGYTF
many 13 - TRBJ1-1 TRBV20-1 TGCAGTGCTAGAGAGGACACGAACACTGAAGCTTTCTTT CSAREDTNTEAFF
once 16 TRBD2 TRBJ2-3 TRBV12-3/TRBV12-4 TGTGCCAGCAGTCCAAATAGCGGGGGGGGCACATATTCGCAGTATTTT CASSPNSGGGTYSQYF
few 15 TRBD1 TRBJ2-1 TRBV19 TGTGCCAGTAGGGAGAAGGGGGCGCAGAACAATGAGCAGTTCTTC CASREKGAQNNEQFF
many 14 TRBD2 TRBJ2-3 TRBV14 TGTGCCAGCAGAGGGACTAGCTGGGCAGATACGCAGTATTTT CASRGTSWADTQYF
many 16 - TRBJ1-1 TRBV5-1 TGCGCCAGCAGCTTGGGGGCGGTTGGGCCGAACACTGAAGCTTTCTTT CASSLGAVGPNTEAFF
few 13 - TRBJ2-1 TRBV20-1 TGCAGTGCTAGAGGTAGCGGCTACAATGAGCAGTTCTTC CSARGSGYNEQFF
many 13 TRBD1 TRBJ2-1 TRBV18 TGTGCCAGCAGTCCGGGACAGAACAATGAGCAGTTCTTC CASSPGQNNEQFF
many 15 - TRBJ2-7 TRBV27 TGTGCCAGCAGTTTATCGTGGACCACGATCTACGAGCAGTACTTC CASSLSWTTIYEQYF
few 12 - TRBJ2-5 TRBV29-1 TGCAGCGTATCGGGACACCAAGAGACCCAGTACTTC CSVSGHQETQYF
many 18 TRBD2 TRBJ2-3 TRBV5-6 TGTGCCAGCAGCGGTGGGACTAGCGGGAGGTTAAGCACAGATACGCAGTATTTT CASSGGTSGRLSTDTQYF
many 15 TRBD1 TRBJ1-2 TRBV6-2/TRBV6-3 TGTGCCAGCAGTTACCGAGGGACAGGGGTTAGTGGCTACACCTTC CASSYRGTGVSGYTF
many 12 TRBD2 TRBJ2-1 TRBV5-1 TGCGCCAGCAACCGGGACTATCTCGAGCAGTTCTTC CASNRDYLEQFF
many 15 TRBD1 TRBJ1-5 TRBV18 TGTGCCAGCTCACCCGGGACAGGGGCGGATCAGCCCCAGCATTTT CASSPGTGADQPQHF
many 12 - TRBJ1-2 TRBV6-9 TGTGCCAGCAGTTACGGAAACAAAGGCTACACCTTC CASSYGNKGYTF
many 15 - TRBJ2-7 TRBV7-8 TGTGCCAGCAGCCCCAACCGACTAGGGGCCTACGAGCAGTACTTC CASSPNRLGAYEQYF
once 16 TRBD2 TRBJ2-3 TRBV5-6 TGTGCCAGCAGCTTTGGACTAGCGGGAAACACAGATACGCAGTATTTT CASSFGLAGNTDTQYF
many 15 - TRBJ2-3 TRBV28 TGTGCCAGCAGTTTCCGGGACCCTAGCACAGATACGCAGTATTTT CASSFRDPSTDTQYF
many 15 TRBD2 TRBJ2-3 TRBV20-1 TGCAGTGCTACAAGAAGCGGGAGGGGCACAGATACGCAGTATTTT CSATRSGRGTDTQYF
- 12 TRBD2 TRBJ2-1 TRBV27 TGTGCCAGCAGCGGGACTAGCGATGAGCAGTTCTTC CASSGTSDEQFF
many 15 TRBD2 TRBJ2-1 TRBV6-1 TGTGCCAGCAGTCTACTAGCGGGAGGGCGCAATGAGCAGTTCTTC CASSLLAGGRNEQFF
many 14 - TRBJ1-2 TRBV7-9 TGTGCCAGCAGGAGACAGGTTTTGGGGTATGGCTACACCTTC CASRRQVLGYGYTF
many 15 - TRBJ2-2 TRBV5-1 TGCGCCAGCAGCTTGGCCACAGGGTTCACCGGGGAGCTGTTTTTT CASSLATGFTGELFF
- 17 - TRBJ2-5 TRBV28 TGTGCCAGCCGGGCTAGCTCAGGGTGGGCTCTAAGAGAGACCCAGTACTTC CASRASSGWALRETQYF
- 13 - TRBJ1-1 TRBV28 TGTGCCACAACAGCCTCAGTGAACACTGAAGCTTTCTTT CATTASVNTEAFF
- 12 - TRBJ2-2 TRBV29-1 TGCAGCGTTGGGATAAGGGCCGGGGAGCTGTTTTTT CSVGIRAGELFF
few 16 - TRBJ2-2 TRBV6-9 TGTGCCAGCAGGTATAACAGGGCCTCATCTGCCGGGGAGCTGTTTTTT CASRYNRASSAGELFF
- 15 TRBD1 TRBJ2-1 TRBV10-3 TGTGCCATAGCAATTCGGGACAGGGGCGACAATGAGCAGTTCTTC CAIAIRDRGDNEQFF
- 16 - TRBJ2-1 TRBV5-4 TGTGCCAGCAGCCTAGTCCCCCGGAGGTCCTACAATGAGCAGTTCTTC CASSLVPRRSYNEQFF